The following is a TCR beta chain sequence with its context. Its specificity is unknown. Assay used: immunoSEQ multiplex PCR; TCRdb lists only in-frame clones, some missing. Among roughly 40,000 clones listed, approximately 75% were seen once. V dropped 4 bases and J dropped 1 base, with 14 bases sitting between them. Germline V CDR1 and CDR2: SGDLS, YYNGEE. The CDR3 is made up of 16 amino acids. The data originate from a study of radiotherapy plus CTLA-4 blockade in lung cancer. In the study overall: Objective responses were seen in around 19% of patients, disease control in 31%.

The study gave focal radiation plus ipilimumab CTLA-4 blockade to patients with chemo-refractory metastatic non-small-cell lung cancer. Findings and limits, study-wide: Early blood T cell clone dynamics, with interferon-beta, were reported to best predict response.

The sample was peripheral blood, taken from a patient treated with radiotherapy plus ipilimumab. This receptor was identified in a human donor with non-small cell lung cancer that progressed on radiotherapy plus ipilimumab. This chain joins TRBV9 and TRBJ2-2, with D possibly TRBD2 on 5 matching bases. CDR3 in amino acids: CASSLEVGVNTGELFF. The CDR3 DNA reads TGTGCCAGCAGCTTGGAGGTCGGGGTGAACACCGGGGAGCTGTTTTTT.